This T cell receptor (beta chain) was observed in a study of shared clonotypes between healthy human individuals. Notes on this clone: Its antigen is currently unknown.

The V end was cut by 5 bases, the J end by 8 bases, with 19 bases between. The germline gives CDR1 SEHNR, CDR2 FQNEAQ (reference sequence). The CDR3 length is 15 residues. Profiled with immunoSEQ multiplex PCR; TCRdb holds only in-frame clones, not every one. The sample holds roughly 2.6 million clones; around nine tenths are singletons and the top ten take 0.14%. Study-level findings and limits: Naive subsets tended to show greater estimated richness than memory subsets.

This rearrangement joins TRBV7-9 to TRBJ2-1; weak D call: TRBD2 (6 bases). The receptor was isolated from a man in his late teens or twenties in good health. Material: naive CD4+ T cells sorted from blood. The subset denotes: CD45RA+ positively selected. This CDR3 is CASSRRDSEIDEQFF. Here the CDR3 DNA reads TGTGCCAGCAGCCGTCGGGACTCCGAAATCGATGAGCAGTTCTTC.